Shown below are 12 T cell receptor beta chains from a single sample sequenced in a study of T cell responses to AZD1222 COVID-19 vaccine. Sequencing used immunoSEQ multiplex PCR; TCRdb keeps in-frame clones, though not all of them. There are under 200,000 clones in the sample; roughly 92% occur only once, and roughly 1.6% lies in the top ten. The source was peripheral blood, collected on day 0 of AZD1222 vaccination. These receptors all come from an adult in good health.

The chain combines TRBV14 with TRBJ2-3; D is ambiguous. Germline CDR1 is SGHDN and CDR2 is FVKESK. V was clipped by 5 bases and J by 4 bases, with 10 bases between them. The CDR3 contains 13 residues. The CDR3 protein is CASSVNLADTQYF. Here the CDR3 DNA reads TGTGCCAGCAGCGTTAACTTAGCAGATACGCAGTATTTT.

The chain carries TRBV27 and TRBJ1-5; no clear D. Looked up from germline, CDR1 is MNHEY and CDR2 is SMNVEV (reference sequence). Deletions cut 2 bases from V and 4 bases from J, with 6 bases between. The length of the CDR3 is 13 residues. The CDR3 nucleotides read TGTGCCAGCAGTTTAAACGGAAATCAGCCCCAGCATTTT. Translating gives CASSLNGNQPQHF.

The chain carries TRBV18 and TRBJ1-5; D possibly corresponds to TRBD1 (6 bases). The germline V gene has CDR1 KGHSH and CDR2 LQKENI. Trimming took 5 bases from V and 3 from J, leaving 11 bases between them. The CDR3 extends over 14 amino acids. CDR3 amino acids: CASSNGQPNQPQHF. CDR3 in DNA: TGTGCCAGCTCAAACGGACAGCCCAATCAGCCCCAGCATTTT.

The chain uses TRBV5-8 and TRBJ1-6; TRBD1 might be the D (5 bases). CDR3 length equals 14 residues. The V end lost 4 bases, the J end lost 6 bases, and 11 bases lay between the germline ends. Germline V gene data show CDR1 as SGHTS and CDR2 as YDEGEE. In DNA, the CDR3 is TGTGCCAGCAGCCTTGGACAATCTAATTCACCCCTCCACTTT. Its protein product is CASSLGQSNSPLHF.

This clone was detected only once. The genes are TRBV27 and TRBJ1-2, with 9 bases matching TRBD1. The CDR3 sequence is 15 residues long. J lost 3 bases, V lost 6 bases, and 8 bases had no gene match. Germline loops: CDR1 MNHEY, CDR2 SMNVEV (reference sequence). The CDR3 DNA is TGTGCCAGCAGCCGTTTAAGGACAGGGGACTATGGCTACACCTTC. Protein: CASSRLRTGDYGYTF.

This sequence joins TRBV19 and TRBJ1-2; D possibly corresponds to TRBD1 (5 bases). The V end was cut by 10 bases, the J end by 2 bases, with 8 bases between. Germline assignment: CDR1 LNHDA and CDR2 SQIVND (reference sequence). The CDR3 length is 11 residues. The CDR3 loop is CATGRNYGYTF. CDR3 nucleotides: TGTGCCACGGGACGGAACTATGGCTACACCTTC.

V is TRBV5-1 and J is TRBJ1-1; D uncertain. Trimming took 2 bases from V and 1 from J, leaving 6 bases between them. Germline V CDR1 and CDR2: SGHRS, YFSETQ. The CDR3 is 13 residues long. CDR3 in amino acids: CASSFAPNTEAFF. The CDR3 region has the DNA TGCGCCAGCAGCTTTGCGCCGAACACTGAAGCTTTCTTT.

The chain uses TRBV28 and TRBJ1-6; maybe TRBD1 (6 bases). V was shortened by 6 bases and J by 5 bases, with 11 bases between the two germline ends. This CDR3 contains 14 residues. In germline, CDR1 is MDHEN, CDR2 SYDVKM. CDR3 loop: CASRPDRNNSPLHF. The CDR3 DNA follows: TGTGCCAGCAGGCCGGACAGAAATAATTCACCCCTCCACTTT.

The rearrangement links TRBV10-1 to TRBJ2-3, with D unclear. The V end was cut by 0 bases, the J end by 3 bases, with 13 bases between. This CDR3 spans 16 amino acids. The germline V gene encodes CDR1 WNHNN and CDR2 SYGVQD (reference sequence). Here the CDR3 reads CASSESRAPFTDTQYF. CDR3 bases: TGCGCCAGCAGTGAGTCCCGGGCCCCATTTACAGATACGCAGTATTTT.

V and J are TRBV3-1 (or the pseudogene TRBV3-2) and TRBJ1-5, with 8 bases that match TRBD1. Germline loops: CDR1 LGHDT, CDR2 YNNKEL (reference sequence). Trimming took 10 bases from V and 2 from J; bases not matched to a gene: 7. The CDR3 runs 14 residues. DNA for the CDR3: TGTGCCAACCCCGGACAGGGAGGCAATCAGCCCCAGCATTTT. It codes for CANPGQGGNQPQHF.

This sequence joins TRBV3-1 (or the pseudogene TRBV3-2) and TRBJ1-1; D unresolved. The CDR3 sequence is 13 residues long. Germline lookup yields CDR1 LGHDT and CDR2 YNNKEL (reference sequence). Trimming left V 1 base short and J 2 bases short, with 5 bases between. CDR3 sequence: CASSQGHNTEAFF. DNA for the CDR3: TGTGCCAGCAGCCAAGGACACAACACTGAAGCTTTCTTT.

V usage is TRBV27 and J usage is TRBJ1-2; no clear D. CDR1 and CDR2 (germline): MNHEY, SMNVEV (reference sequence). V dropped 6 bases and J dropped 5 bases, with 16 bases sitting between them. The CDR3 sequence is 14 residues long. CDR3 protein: CASSYGPSLYGYTF. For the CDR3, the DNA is TGTGCCAGCAGCTACGGGCCCTCCCTTTATGGCTACACCTTC.